Listed below are T cell receptor beta chains from one sample, sequenced in a study of T-cell reconstitution after alpha-beta-depleted transplantation in children. A single record per CDR3 protein comes from TCRdb applying MiXCR to the PCR reads. The sample has 500,000 to 650,000 distinct CDR3 sequences, over 10% seen once. Source: PBMCs, mostly from graft donor cells, taken 180 days after TCRalphabeta/CD19-depleted stem cell transplant. These receptors originate from a female patient younger than 10 who had a stem cell transplant for aplastic anemia, so the T cells may come from the graft donor. Both conserved end residues are part of each CDR3. The D gene is left open where the match is weak. A clone size is listed for some rows: how often the clone was seen (once, few, many), or a class if it is expanded.

size,J,D,V,DNA,CDR3
many,TRBJ2-7,NA,TRBV29-1,TGCAGCGCCGTGGCCTACGAGCAGTACTTC,CSAVAYEQYF
NA,TRBJ2-7,TRBD1,TRBV28,TGTGCCAGCAGGACGGGACAGGCGATCTCCTACGAGCAGTACTTC,CASRTGQAISYEQYF
few,TRBJ2-1,TRBD2,TRBV28,TGTGCTACCAGGCTAGCGGGAGTTAATGAGCAGTTCTTC,CATRLAGVNEQFF
NA,TRBJ2-2,NA,TRBV5-5,TGTGCCAGGGCCCTGACGCTCAGCTCCGGGGAGCTGTTTTTT,CARALTLSSGELFF
few,TRBJ2-7,NA,TRBV5-1,TGCGCCAGCAGCTTGGACTGGGCGGCGGGGTACGAGCAGTACTTC,CASSLDWAAGYEQYF
few,TRBJ2-1,TRBD2,TRBV5-1,TGCGCCAGCAGCCCCACTAGCGGGAGGGCCGATGAGCAGTTCTTC,CASSPTSGRADEQFF
NA,TRBJ1-2,NA,TRBV12-3/TRBV12-4,TGTGCCAGCAGTTTAACGCGGATAACGAACTATGGCTACACCTTC,CASSLTRITNYGYTF
few,TRBJ1-4,TRBD1,TRBV20-1,TGCAGTGCTTCCGACAGGGGGCCACGCTCCGCTAATGAAAAACTGTTTTTT,CSASDRGPRSANEKLFF
few,TRBJ2-3,NA,TRBV19,TGTGCCAGTAGTTATGGTCCGAATACGCAGTATTTT,CASSYGPNTQYF
NA,TRBJ2-3,NA,TRBV5-1,TGCGCCAGCAGCTTGGGAGACGGGCCAGATACGCAGTATTTT,CASSLGDGPDTQYF
NA,TRBJ1-6,NA,TRBV15,TGTGCCACCAGCAGACACTCGAACCTAAATTCACCCCTCCACTTT,CATSRHSNLNSPLHF
many,TRBJ1-1,NA,TRBV12-3/TRBV12-4,TGTGCCAGCAGTCAGGGTCCCGCTATTGAAGCTTTCTTT,CASSQGPAIEAFF
many,TRBJ2-2,TRBD1,TRBV28,TGTGCCAGCAGTTTTCGGCAGGGGGCGCGCACCGGGGAGCTGTTTTTT,CASSFRQGARTGELFF
NA,TRBJ2-6,TRBD1,TRBV5-1,TGCGCCAGCAGCTCCCTTATCGGGACAGGGGAGTCCACTGGGGCCAACGTCCTGACTTTC,CASSSLIGTGESTGANVLTF
few,TRBJ2-2,NA,TRBV28,TGTGCCAGCAGTTTACGGTTTCTCAACACCGGGGAGCTGTTTTTT,CASSLRFLNTGELFF
few,TRBJ2-1,TRBD1,TRBV7-9,TGTGCCAGCAGCTCCACAGGGGTGGGTGAGCAGTTCTTC,CASSSTGVGEQFF
NA,TRBJ2-3,NA,TRBV9,TGTGCCAGCAGCGTAGAACTAGCTAGAGATACGCAGTATTTT,CASSVELARDTQYF
many,TRBJ2-5,NA,TRBV27,TGTGCCAGCAGTAGCGGGACAGGCAGACAAGAGACCCAGTACTTC,CASSSGTGRQETQYF
few,TRBJ1-5,NA,TRBV2,TGTGCCAGCAGTGAAGCGCTGCACAGACTTAGCAATCAGCCCCAGCATTTT,CASSEALHRLSNQPQHF
NA,TRBJ2-3,NA,TRBV27,TGTGCCAGCAGCCTCCGGGACCCGTACACAGATACGCAGTATTTT,CASSLRDPYTDTQYF
few,TRBJ2-7,NA,TRBV21-1,TGTGCCAGCAGCAAAGGGCTTTTCTACGAGCAGTACTTC,CASSKGLFYEQYF
few,TRBJ2-3,NA,TRBV7-6,TGTGCCAGCAGCACGTCTTTAGCAGGAGATACGCAGTATTTT,CASSTSLAGDTQYF
few,TRBJ2-1,NA,TRBV13,TGTGCCAGCTTTCGGGTGTGTGGGAATGAGCAGTTCTTC,CASFRVCGNEQFF
few,TRBJ2-6,TRBD2,TRBV25-1,TGTGCTAGCGGGATCGGGGCCAACGTCCTGACTTTC,CASGIGANVLTF
NA,TRBJ1-5,NA,TRBV12-3/TRBV12-4,TGTGCCAGCAGTTTAGACAGCCTCAATCAGCCCCAGCATTTT,CASSLDSLNQPQHF
many,TRBJ1-3,NA,TRBV28,TGTGCCAGCAGCACCAGGGGAAACACCATATATTTT,CASSTRGNTIYF
many,TRBJ2-2,NA,TRBV28,TGTGCCAGCAGCCATTACAGGCTTCCGAACACCGGGGAGCTGTTTTTT,CASSHYRLPNTGELFF
NA,TRBJ1-2,NA,TRBV29-1,TGCAGCGTAGCTACGTGGACAGTCTATGGCTACACCTTC,CSVATWTVYGYTF
NA,TRBJ2-1,TRBD2,TRBV12-3/TRBV12-4,TGTGCCAGCAGCCGATCCGGGACTAGCTCCTACAATGAGCAGTTCTTC,CASSRSGTSSYNEQFF
many,TRBJ1-2,NA,TRBV28,TGTGCCAGCAGTTTTAGCCTCGGACCGGAGAGCTATGGCTACACCTTC,CASSFSLGPESYGYTF
many,TRBJ1-1,TRBD1,TRBV5-1,TGCGCCAGCAGGCCCGGGACAGGGTACCTGGAGACTGAAGCTTTCTTT,CASRPGTGYLETEAFF
few,TRBJ2-1,TRBD1,TRBV7-2,TGTGCCAGCAGCGAGGGACAGGGGGCGTTCAACAATGAGCAGTTCTTC,CASSEGQGAFNNEQFF
few,TRBJ2-5,TRBD1,TRBV20-1,TGCAGTGCTAGAGATGGGGACAGGGGGTTGGAGACCCAGTACTTC,CSARDGDRGLETQYF
few,TRBJ1-4,NA,TRBV12-3/TRBV12-4,TGTGCCAGCAGTTTGGGTGGCAGGGGCCATGAAAAACTGTTTTTT,CASSLGGRGHEKLFF
NA,TRBJ2-7,NA,TRBV27,TGTGCCAGCAGTTCGGGATTTGCCTACGAGCAGTACTTC,CASSSGFAYEQYF
many,TRBJ2-5,NA,TRBV7-2,TGTGCCAGCAGCTTAGTGGCTAGCGCCTTAAGGGAGACCCAGTACTTC,CASSLVASALRETQYF
few,TRBJ1-2,NA,TRBV28,TGTGCCAGCGGTGCTAATGGACGGTTTTATGGCTACACCTTC,CASGANGRFYGYTF
few,TRBJ2-1,TRBD1,TRBV4-3,TGCGCCAGCAGCCAAGATCTCGGGACAGGGAGGGTCAATGAGCAGTTCTTC,CASSQDLGTGRVNEQFF
many,TRBJ2-2,NA,TRBV5-5,NA,CASSFGPGLSWTGELFF
NA,TRBJ2-3,TRBD2,TRBV10-1,TGCGCCAGCAGTGAGAGGGCGGGGGACGAGGCAGATACGCAGTATTTT,CASSERAGDEADTQYF
many,TRBJ2-1,TRBD1,TRBV5-1,TGCGCCAGCAGCTTGGAGGTCACAGGGGGGAATGAGCAGTTCTTC,CASSLEVTGGNEQFF
few,TRBJ2-2,NA,TRBV9,TGTGCCAGCAGCGTAGCTTGGGGAAGGGGCACCGGGGAGCTGTTTTTT,CASSVAWGRGTGELFF
NA,TRBJ2-5,TRBD1,TRBV12-3/TRBV12-4,TGTGCCAGCAGTTTATCTGGTAGGGACAGCCAAGAGACCCAGTACTTC,CASSLSGRDSQETQYF
few,TRBJ2-5,NA,TRBV7-7,TGTGCCAGCGGGCCACCATCCTCGGTGAAGGTCCTGGGGTTTGAGACCCAGTACTTC,CASGPPSSVKVLGFETQYF
NA,TRBJ2-1,NA,TRBV24-1,TGTGCCACCAGTGACCGCACTGGTGAGCAGTTCTTC,CATSDRTGEQFF
few,TRBJ1-2,TRBD1,TRBV28,TGTGCCAGCAGTTTTGTAACAGGGGGTGGAAATGGCTACACCTTC,CASSFVTGGGNGYTF
NA,TRBJ2-5,TRBD2,TRBV29-1,TGCAGCGTTGAAGGGGCTAGCGGGATGTTCGTGGAGACCCAGTACTTC,CSVEGASGMFVETQYF
few,TRBJ1-1,NA,TRBV29-1,TGCAGCGTTGGATTAGGGTTCGACGCTTTCTTT,CSVGLGFDAFF
many,TRBJ2-2,NA,TRBV28,TGTGCCAGCAGACCTCCCGGGGTCCCTAACACCGGGGAGCTGTTTTTT,CASRPPGVPNTGELFF
NA,TRBJ2-1,TRBD2,TRBV6-1,TGTGCCAGCAGTGATCTCGGGACTAGAAGCCGTGAGCAGTTCTTC,CASSDLGTRSREQFF
NA,TRBJ2-3,NA,TRBV15,TGTGCCACGAGAAGTGGGGACATCACAGATACGCAGTATTTT,CATRSGDITDTQYF
few,TRBJ2-1,TRBD2,TRBV12-3/TRBV12-4,TGTGCCAGCAGTCAGATAGCGGGAGTTATCAGGAATGAGCAGTTCTTC,CASSQIAGVIRNEQFF
NA,TRBJ2-1,NA,TRBV20-1,TGCAGTGCTAGAGATCCCGGGGGCACGGCAAGCTCCTACAATGAGCAGTTCTTC,CSARDPGGTASSYNEQFF
few,TRBJ2-3,TRBD1,TRBV12-3/TRBV12-4,TGTGCCAGCAGCCATTCATCGGGACAGGGACTAGATACGCAGTATTTT,CASSHSSGQGLDTQYF
few,TRBJ2-7,NA,TRBV5-1,TGCGCCAGCAGCTTGAGGGGGGGCTACAGGGGGGAGCAGTACTTC,CASSLRGGYRGEQYF